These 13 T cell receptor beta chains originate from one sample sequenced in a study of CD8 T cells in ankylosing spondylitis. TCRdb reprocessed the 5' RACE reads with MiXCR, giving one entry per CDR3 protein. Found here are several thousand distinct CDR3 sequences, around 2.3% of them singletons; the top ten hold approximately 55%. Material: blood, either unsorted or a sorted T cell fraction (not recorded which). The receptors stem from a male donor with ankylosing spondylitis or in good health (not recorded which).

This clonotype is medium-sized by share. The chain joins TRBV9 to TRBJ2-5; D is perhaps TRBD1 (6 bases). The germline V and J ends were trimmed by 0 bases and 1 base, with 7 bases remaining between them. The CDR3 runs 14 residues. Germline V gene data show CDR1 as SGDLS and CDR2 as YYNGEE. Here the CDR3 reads CASSVDRAQETQYF. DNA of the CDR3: TGTGCCAGCAGCGTAGACAGGGCCCAAGAGACCCAGTACTTC.

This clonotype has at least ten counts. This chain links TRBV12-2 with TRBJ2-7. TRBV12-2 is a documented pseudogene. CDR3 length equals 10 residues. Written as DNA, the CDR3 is TGTGCAAGTCGCTTAGCCGGGGAGTACTTC. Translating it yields CASRLAGEYF.

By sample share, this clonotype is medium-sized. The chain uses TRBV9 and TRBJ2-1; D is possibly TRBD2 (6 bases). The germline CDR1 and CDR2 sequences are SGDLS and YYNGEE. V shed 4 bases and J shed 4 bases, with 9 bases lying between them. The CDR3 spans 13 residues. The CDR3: CASSPGLYNEQFF. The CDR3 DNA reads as TGTGCCAGCAGCCCGGGACTTTACAATGAGCAGTTCTTC.

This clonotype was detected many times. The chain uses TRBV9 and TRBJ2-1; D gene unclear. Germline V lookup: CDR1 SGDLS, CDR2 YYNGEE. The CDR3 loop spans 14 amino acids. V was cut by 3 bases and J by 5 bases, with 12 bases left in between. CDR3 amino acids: CASSGTDQNNEQFF. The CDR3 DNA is TGTGCCAGCAGCGGGACCGACCAAAACAATGAGCAGTTCTTC.

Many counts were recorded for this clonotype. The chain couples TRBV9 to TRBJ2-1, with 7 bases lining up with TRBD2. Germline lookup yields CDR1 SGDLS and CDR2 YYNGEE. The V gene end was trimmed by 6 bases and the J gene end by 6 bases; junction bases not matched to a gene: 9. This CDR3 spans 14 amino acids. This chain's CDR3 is CASTSGTISNEQFF. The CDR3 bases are TGTGCCAGCACCTCCGGGACTATCTCCAATGAGCAGTTCTTC.

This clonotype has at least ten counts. The CDR3 region is CASSARGLAGAPYNEQFF. CDR3 DNA: TGTGCCAGCAGCGCCCGCGGACTAGCGGGAGCTCCCTACAATGAGCAGTTCTTC. This sequence joins TRBV9 and TRBJ2-1; 13 nucleotides line up with TRBD2. Per germline, CDR1 SGDLS and CDR2 YYNGEE. V shed 3 bases, J shed 2 bases, and the junction held 8 bases outside the gene matches. The CDR3 length is 18 residues.

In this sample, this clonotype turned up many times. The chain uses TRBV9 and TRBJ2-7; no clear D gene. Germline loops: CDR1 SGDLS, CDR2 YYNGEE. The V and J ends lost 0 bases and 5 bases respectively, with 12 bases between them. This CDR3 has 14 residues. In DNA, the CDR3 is TGTGCCAGCAGCGTAGGGGCCGGGTCCGACGAGCAGTACTTC. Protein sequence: CASSVGAGSDEQYF.

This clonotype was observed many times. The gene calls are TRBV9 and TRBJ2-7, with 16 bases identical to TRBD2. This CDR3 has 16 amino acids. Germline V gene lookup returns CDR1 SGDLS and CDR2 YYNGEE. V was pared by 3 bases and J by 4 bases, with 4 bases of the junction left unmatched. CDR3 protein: CASSAGLAGGGYEQYF. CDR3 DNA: TGTGCCAGCAGCGCGGGACTAGCGGGAGGGGGGTACGAGCAGTACTTC.

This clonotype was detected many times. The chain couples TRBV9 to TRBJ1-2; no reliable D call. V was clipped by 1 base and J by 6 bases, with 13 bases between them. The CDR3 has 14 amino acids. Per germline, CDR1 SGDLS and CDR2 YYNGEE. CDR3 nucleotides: TGTGCCAGCAGCGTAACGTTGGGGAGTGATGGCTACACCTTC. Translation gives CASSVTLGSDGYTF.

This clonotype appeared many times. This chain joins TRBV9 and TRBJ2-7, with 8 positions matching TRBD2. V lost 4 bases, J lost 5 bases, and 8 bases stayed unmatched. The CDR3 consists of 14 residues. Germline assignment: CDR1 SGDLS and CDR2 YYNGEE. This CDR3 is CASSPPGGADEQYF. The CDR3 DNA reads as TGTGCCAGCAGCCCCCCCGGGGGGGCTGACGAGCAGTACTTC.

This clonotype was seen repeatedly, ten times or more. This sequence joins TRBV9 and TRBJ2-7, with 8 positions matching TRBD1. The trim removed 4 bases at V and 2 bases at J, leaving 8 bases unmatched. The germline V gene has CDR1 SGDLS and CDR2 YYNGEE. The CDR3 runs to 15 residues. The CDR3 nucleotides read TGTGCCAGCAGCCCCTGGACAGGGTTGGCCTACGAGCAGTACTTC. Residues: CASSPWTGLAYEQYF.

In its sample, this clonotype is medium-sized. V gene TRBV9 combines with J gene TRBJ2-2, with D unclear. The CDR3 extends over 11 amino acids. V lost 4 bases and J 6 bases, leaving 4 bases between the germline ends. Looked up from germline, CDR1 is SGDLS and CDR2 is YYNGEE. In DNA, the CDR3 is TGTGCCAGCAGCACTGCCGGGGAGCTGTTTTTT. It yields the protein CASSTAGELFF.

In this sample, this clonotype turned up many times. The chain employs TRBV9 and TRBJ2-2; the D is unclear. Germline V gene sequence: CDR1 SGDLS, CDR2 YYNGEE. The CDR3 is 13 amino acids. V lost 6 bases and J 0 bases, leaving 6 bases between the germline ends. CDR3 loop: CASMPANTGELFF. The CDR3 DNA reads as TGTGCCAGCATGCCTGCGAACACCGGGGAGCTGTTTTTT.